What follows is one T cell receptor (beta chain) and its context. Its antigen remains unidentified. Base qualities are missing; no much larger clone stands one base away. These data originate in a study of OX40 agonist ivuxolimab in advanced cancers. The study in broad terms: Ivuxolimab was a fully human IgG2 agonistic monoclonal antibody targeting the costimulatory receptor OX40 (CD134). Of the 50 to 55 patients in dose escalation, about 20 had hepatocellular carcinoma, around 15 had melanoma, 9 had renal cell carcinoma and 9 had head and neck cancer. Partial responses were achieved by three dose-escalation patients, of whom one had hepatocellular carcinoma and two had cutaneous melanoma. A male proportion of almost 85% and a mean age of roughly 58 years, ranging from 23 to 79, were recorded for the dose-escalation cohort. The paper describes the monotherapy dose-escalation part (N ≈ 49 patients) of the phase I trial of ivuxolimab. The point of sequencing TCRbeta in the periphery was to test whether ivuxolimab changed TCR sequence diversity and drove clonal T-cell expansion. Patients were allowed to have had prior anti-PD-1, anti-PD-L1 or anti-CTLA-4 therapy, and around 40% of the dose-escalation patients had previously received checkpoint inhibitors. Intravenous ivuxolimab was administered to patients every 2 weeks at six dose levels: 0.01, 0.1, 0.3, 1.5, 3 and 10 mg/kg.

Points the paper makes about the study in general: At doses of 0.1 to 3.0 mg/kg, clonal expansion of both CD4+ and CD8+ T cells in blood was seen between baseline and week 6. In the 0.1-3.0 mg/kg groups, partial responders had among the lowest normalized peripheral clonal expansion, particularly in CD8+ T cells. Antigen specificity was not determined for the clonally expanded peripheral T cells. On average, CD8+ T cells showed more expanded clones than CD4+ T cells after ivuxolimab. Low levels of normalized T-cell clonal expansion were also seen in some patients who did not respond.

For sequencing of the TCRbeta CDR3 region, genomic DNA was extracted from the sorted cells. TCRbeta CDR3 regions were sequenced using the immunoSEQ Assay. Entries here come from immuneACCESS through TCRdb and include only in-frame sequences with V and J called. Some clones fail to appear in such tables; in the studies checked, an unresolved V gene covers under half of the shortfall, and the cause of the remainder is unknown. The table for this sample lists 35,000 to 40,000 clones; 80% to 95% of them were counted only once. The top ten clonotypes cover about a tenth of the sample. V ends up 0 bases short and J 6 bases short, with an unmatched junction base count of 4. CDR3 length: 14 amino acids, cysteine to phenylalanine. Just CDR3 DNA is preserved here, 42 bases in frame from base 1. Reading the germline V gene gives CDR1 MNHEY and CDR2 SVGAGI. The trial excluded patients who had a history of autoimmune disease or who were on systemic immunosuppression. Peripheral blood for TCR sequencing was collected from all dose cohorts at baseline, on cycle 4 day 1, and on cycle 7 day 1. Samples came from an open-label, multicenter, first-in-human phase I dose-escalation trial of ivuxolimab. Adults with locally advanced or metastatic melanoma, renal cell carcinoma, hepatocellular carcinoma or head and neck squamous cell carcinoma were enrolled in the trial. CD4+ and CD8+ T cells were sorted separately from peripheral blood before TCR sequencing.

The receptor chain draws on TRBV6-5 and TRBJ1-2, with TRBD1 identical over 7 junction bases. The sequence was collected from an adult with an advanced solid tumor such as melanoma, head and neck, liver or kidney cancer. This sample comprised CD4+ or CD8+ T cells sorted from blood, obtained in a trial of the OX40 agonist ivuxolimab. The CDR3 protein is CASSYSVRGHGYTF. The DNA is as follows: TGTGCCAGCAGTTACTCCGTGAGGGGGCATGGCTACACCTTC.